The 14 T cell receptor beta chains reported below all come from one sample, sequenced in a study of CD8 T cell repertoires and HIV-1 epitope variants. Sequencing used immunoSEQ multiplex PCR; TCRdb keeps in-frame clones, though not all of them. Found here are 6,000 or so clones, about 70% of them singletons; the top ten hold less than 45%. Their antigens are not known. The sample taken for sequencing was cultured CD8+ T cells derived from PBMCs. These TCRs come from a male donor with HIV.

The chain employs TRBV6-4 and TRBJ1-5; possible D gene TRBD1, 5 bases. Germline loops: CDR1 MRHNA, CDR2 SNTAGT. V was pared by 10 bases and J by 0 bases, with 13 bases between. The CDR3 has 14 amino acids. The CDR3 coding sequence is TGTGCCAAGGGTAAGGGGCATAGCAATCAGCCCCAGCATTTT. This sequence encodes CAKGKGHSNQPQHF.

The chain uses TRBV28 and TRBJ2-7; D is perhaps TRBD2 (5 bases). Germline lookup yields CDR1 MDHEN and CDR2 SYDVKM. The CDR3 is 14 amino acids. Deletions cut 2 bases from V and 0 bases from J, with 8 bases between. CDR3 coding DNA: TGTGCCAGCAGTTTAATAGCGAGCTCCTACGAGCAGTACTTC. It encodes CASSLIASSYEQYF.

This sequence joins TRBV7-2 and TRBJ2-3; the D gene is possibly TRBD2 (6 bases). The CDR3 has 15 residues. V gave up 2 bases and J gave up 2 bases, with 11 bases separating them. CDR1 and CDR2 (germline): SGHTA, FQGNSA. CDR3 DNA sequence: TGTGCCAGCAGCTTATTGGCGGGACCCACAGATACGCAGTATTTT. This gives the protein CASSLLAGPTDTQYF.

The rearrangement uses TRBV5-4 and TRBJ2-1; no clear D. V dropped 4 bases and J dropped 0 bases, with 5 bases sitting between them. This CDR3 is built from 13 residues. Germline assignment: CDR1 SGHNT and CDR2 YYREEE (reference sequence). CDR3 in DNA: TGTGCCAGCAGCGGTAGCTCCTACAATGAGCAGTTCTTC. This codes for CASSGSSYNEQFF.

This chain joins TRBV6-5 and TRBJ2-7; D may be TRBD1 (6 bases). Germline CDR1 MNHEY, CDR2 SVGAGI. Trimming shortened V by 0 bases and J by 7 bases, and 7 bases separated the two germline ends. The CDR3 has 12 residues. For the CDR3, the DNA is TGTGCCAGCAGTTACTCCGGACAGGAGCAGTACTTC. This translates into CASSYSGQEQYF.

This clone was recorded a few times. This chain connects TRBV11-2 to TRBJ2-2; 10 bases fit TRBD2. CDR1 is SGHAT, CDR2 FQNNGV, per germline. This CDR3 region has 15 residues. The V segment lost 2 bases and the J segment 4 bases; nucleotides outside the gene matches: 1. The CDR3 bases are TGTGCCAGCAGCTTATTAGCGGGGGGCACCGGGGAGCTGTTTTTT. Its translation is CASSLLAGGTGELFF.

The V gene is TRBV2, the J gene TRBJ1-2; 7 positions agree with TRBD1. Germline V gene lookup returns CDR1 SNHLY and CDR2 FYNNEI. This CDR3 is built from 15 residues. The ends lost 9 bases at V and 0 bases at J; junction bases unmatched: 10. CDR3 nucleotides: TGTGCCAGGGGGGGACAGCTAAATTCTAACTATGGCTACACCTTC. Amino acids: CARGGQLNSNYGYTF.

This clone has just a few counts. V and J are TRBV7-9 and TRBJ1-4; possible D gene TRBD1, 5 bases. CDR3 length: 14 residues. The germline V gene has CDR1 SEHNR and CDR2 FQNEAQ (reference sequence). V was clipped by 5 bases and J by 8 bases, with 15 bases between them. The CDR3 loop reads CASSPPAGDEKLFF. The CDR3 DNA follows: TGTGCCAGCAGCCCCCCCGCGGGGGACGAAAAACTGTTTTTT.

CDR3 sequence: CASSLSGAHYEQYF. For the CDR3, the DNA is TGTGCCAGCAGTTTATCAGGGGCGCATTACGAGCAGTACTTC. The rearrangement links TRBV27 to TRBJ2-7; perhaps TRBD1 as D (5 bases). Trimming removed 0 bases from V and 4 bases from J, with 10 bases in between. The CDR3 extends over 14 amino acids. The V gene's germline CDR1 is MNHEY and CDR2 SMNVEV (reference sequence).

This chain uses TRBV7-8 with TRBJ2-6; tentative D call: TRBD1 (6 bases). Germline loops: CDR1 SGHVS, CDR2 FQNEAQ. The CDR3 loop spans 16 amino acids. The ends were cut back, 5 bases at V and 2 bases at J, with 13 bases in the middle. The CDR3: CASSLRDTPGANVLTF. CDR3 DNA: TGTGCCAGCAGCCTCCGGGACACTCCTGGGGCCAACGTCCTGACTTTC. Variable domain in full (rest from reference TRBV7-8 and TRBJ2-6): GAGVSQSPRYKVAKRGQDVALRCDPISGHVSLFWYQQALGQGPEFLTYFQNEAQLDKSGLPSDRFFAERPEGSVSTLKIQRTQQEDSAVYLCASSLRDTPGANVLTFGAGSRLTVL.

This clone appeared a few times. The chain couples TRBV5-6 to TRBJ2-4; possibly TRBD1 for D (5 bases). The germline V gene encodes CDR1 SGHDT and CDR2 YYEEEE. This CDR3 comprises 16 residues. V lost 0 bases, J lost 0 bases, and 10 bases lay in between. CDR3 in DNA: TGTGCCAGCAGCTTGGCTCAGGGTAGAGCCAAAAACATTCAGTACTTC. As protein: CASSLAQGRAKNIQYF.

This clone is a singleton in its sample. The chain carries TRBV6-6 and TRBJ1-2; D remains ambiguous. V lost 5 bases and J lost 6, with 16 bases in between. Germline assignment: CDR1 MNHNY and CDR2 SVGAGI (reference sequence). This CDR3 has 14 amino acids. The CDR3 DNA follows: TGTGCCAGCAGTAACAGCGGCAGTTACGATGGCTACACCTTC. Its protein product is CASSNSGSYDGYTF.

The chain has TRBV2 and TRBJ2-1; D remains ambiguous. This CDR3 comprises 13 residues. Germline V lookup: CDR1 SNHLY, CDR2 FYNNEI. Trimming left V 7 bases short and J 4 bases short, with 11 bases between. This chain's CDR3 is CASKTDRYNEQFF. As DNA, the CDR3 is TGTGCCAGCAAGACGGACCGATACAATGAGCAGTTCTTC.

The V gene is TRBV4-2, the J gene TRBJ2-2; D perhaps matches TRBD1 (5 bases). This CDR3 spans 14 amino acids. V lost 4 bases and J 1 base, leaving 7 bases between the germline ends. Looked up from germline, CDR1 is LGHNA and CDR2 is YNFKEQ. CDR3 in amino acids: CASSPDRNTGELFF. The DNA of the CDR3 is TGTGCCAGCAGCCCCGACAGGAACACCGGGGAGCTGTTTTTT.